The 12 T cell receptor beta chains below all came from one sample that was sequenced in a study of T-cell memory formation after mild COVID-19. TCRdb reanalysed the 5' RACE reads using MiXCR and keeps one entry per CDR3 protein. This sample carries roughly 150,000 distinct CDR3 sequences, 10% to 15% of them seen once, and the ten largest clones take about 3.3%. The sequenced sample was PBMCs or a T cell subset sorted from them (not recorded which). The receptors stem from a young man who had mild COVID-19 (a few samples of this study predate the infection). Cell type and time point are not known.

This clonotype came up a few times. This rearrangement joins TRBV7-3 to TRBJ1-5; D is undetermined. The CDR3 has 17 amino acids. Germline V gene sequence: CDR1 SGHTA, CDR2 FQGTGA. The V end was cut by 5 bases, the J end by 3 bases, with 20 bases between. The CDR3, as DNA: TGTGCCAGCAGCCTAAAGCGGGAGGGAGAGATCAATCAGCCCCAGCATTTT. It specifies CASSLKREGEINQPQHF.

The chain has TRBV9 and TRBJ1-5, with TRBD1 matching over 9 bases. CDR1 and CDR2 from the germline V gene are SGDLS and YYNGEE. The CDR3 runs to 15 residues. Trimming cost V 5 bases and J 6 bases; bases outside gene matches: 9. CDR3 sequence reads: CASSAMGQGGQPQHF. Written as DNA, the CDR3 is TGTGCCAGCAGTGCCATGGGACAGGGAGGTCAGCCCCAGCATTTT.

The sample holds a few counts of this clonotype. This rearrangement joins TRBV28 to TRBJ2-5, with D perhaps matching TRBD1 or TRBD2 (5 bases each). Germline V lookup: CDR1 MDHEN, CDR2 SYDVKM. The CDR3 is 15 residues long. Deletions cut 3 bases from V and 3 bases from J, with 14 bases between. The CDR3 here is CASSFIGGSEETQYF. DNA for the CDR3: TGTGCCAGCAGTTTCATTGGGGGTTCTGAAGAGACCCAGTACTTC.

The genes are TRBV12-3 or TRBV12-4 and TRBJ2-3; TRBD2 agrees at 7 bases. With V trimmed by 8 bases and J by 1 base, 9 bases remained unmatched. The CDR3 has 15 amino acids. CDR3 amino acids: CASRRLGGGTDTQYF. In DNA, the CDR3 is TGTGCCAGCCGACGCCTGGGGGGGGGCACAGATACGCAGTATTTT.

This clonotype was seen only a few times. J is TRBJ1-2 and V is TRBV4-1, with D possibly being TRBD1 (6 bases). This CDR3 comprises 15 residues. CDR1 is MGHRA, CDR2 YSYEKL, per germline. Trimming shortened V by 1 base and J by 4 bases, and 13 bases separated the two germline ends. The CDR3 here is CASSQAGAGAYGYTF. In nucleotides, the CDR3 is TGCGCCAGCAGCCAAGCGGGGGCAGGGGCCTATGGCTACACCTTC.

This clonotype was seen a handful of times. The chain employs TRBV5-1 and TRBJ2-1; tentatively, D is TRBD2 (6 bases). The CDR3 runs 13 residues. The germline V gene has CDR1 SGHRS and CDR2 YFSETQ. Trimming pared 1 base from V and 4 bases from J, leaving 6 bases between. CDR3 protein: CASSLSGYNEQFF. As DNA, the CDR3 is TGCGCCAGCAGCTTGAGCGGGTACAATGAGCAGTTCTTC. Together with reference TRBV5-1 and TRBJ2-1, the CDR3 gives the full variable domain: KAGVTQTPRYLIKTRGQQVTLSCSPISGHRSVSWYQQTPGQGLQFLFEYFSETQRNKGNFPGRFSGRQFSNSRSEMNVSTLELGDSALYLCASSLSGYNEQFFGPGTRLTVL.

The CDR3 reads CASSPQQGARSGANVLTF. The CDR3 coding sequence is TGTGCCAGCAGCCCACAACAGGGGGCGCGTTCTGGGGCCAACGTCCTGACTTTC. This chain links TRBV7-3 with TRBJ2-6; 9 nucleotides match TRBD1. Germline V gene data show CDR1 as SGHTA and CDR2 as FQGTGA. The length of the CDR3 is 18 residues. Trimming cost V 5 bases and J 1 base; bases outside gene matches: 9.

V and J are TRBV5-1 and TRBJ1-2, with 7 bases aligning to TRBD1. Looked up from germline, CDR1 is SGHRS and CDR2 is YFSETQ. This CDR3 contains 12 residues. V gave up 3 bases and J gave up 6 bases; unmatched junction bases: 2. CDR3 sequence reads: CASSSTGNGYTF. Written as DNA, the CDR3 is TGCGCCAGCAGCTCGACAGGGAATGGCTACACCTTC. Looking up the rest from reference TRBV5-1 and TRBJ1-2 gives the full variable domain: KAGVTQTPRYLIKTRGQQVTLSCSPISGHRSVSWYQQTPGQGLQFLFEYFSETQRNKGNFPGRFSGRQFSNSRSEMNVSTLELGDSALYLCASSSTGNGYTFGSGTRLTVV.

This chain links TRBV5-6 with TRBJ1-2; unclear D gene. V was shortened by 0 bases and J by 8 bases, with 8 bases between the two germline ends. Germline CDR1 and CDR2: SGHDT and YYEEEE. This CDR3 contains 12 residues. CDR3 protein: CASSLDARGYTF. For the CDR3, the DNA is TGTGCCAGCAGCTTGGATGCCAGGGGCTACACCTTC.

This sequence joins TRBV5-1 and TRBJ1-6; D possibly corresponds to TRBD1 (5 bases). This CDR3 region has 15 residues. Deletions cut 0 bases from V and 6 bases from J, with 10 bases between. Germline V gene data show CDR1 as SGHRS and CDR2 as YFSETQ. CDR3 DNA: TGCGCCAGCAGCTTGGCAGGGCAGGGTAATTCACCCCTCCACTTT. It yields the protein CASSLAGQGNSPLHF.

This clonotype was observed a handful of times. CDR3: CASSQDPQENYGYTF. CDR3 DNA: TGTGCCAGCAGCCAAGATCCTCAGGAAAACTATGGCTACACCTTC. The V and J genes are TRBV4-2 and TRBJ1-2, with unresolved D. Per the germline V gene, CDR1 is LGHNA and CDR2 is YNFKEQ. The CDR3 consists of 15 residues. V lost 0 bases, J lost 2 bases, and 10 bases lay in between.

The J gene is TRBJ2-1, the V gene TRBV12-3 or TRBV12-4, with 14 bases aligning to TRBD2. Trimming took 6 bases from V and 3 from J; bases not matched to a gene: 10. The CDR3 has 18 residues. Written as DNA, the CDR3 is TGTGCCAGCAGCCGGACTAGCGGGGGGCCTGACCTCTACAATGAGCAGTTCTTC. The encoded protein is CASSRTSGGPDLYNEQFF.